This TCR beta chain was sequenced during a study of blood T cell repertoires in COVID-19. As for the study in general: Acute and convalescent COVID-19 samples came from the United States, Italy and Spain.

In the original processing: From reference gene primer amplification, estimates of nucleated cell counts were derived. Sequencing was performed with immunoSEQ multiplex PCR; in TCRdb, only in-frame clones are kept and a portion is missing. That table supplies the V and J calls and clone size; D and trimming were determined from the DNA. The sample carries about 69,000 clones, almost 90% recorded once. Germline V gives CDR1 SGHNT, CDR2 YYREEE (reference sequence). The CDR3 totals 17 residues. J lost 2 bases, V lost 4 bases, and 12 bases had no gene match. Sequencing input: peripheral blood. The chain combines TRBV5-4 with TRBJ2-3; TRBD2 agrees at 8 bases. The TCR comes from a man aged 50-60 years with acute or convalescent COVID-19. This chain's CDR3 is CASSPGGLAGLTDTQYF. Here the CDR3 DNA reads TGTGCCAGCAGCCCCGGTGGATTAGCGGGACTCACAGATACGCAGTATTTT.